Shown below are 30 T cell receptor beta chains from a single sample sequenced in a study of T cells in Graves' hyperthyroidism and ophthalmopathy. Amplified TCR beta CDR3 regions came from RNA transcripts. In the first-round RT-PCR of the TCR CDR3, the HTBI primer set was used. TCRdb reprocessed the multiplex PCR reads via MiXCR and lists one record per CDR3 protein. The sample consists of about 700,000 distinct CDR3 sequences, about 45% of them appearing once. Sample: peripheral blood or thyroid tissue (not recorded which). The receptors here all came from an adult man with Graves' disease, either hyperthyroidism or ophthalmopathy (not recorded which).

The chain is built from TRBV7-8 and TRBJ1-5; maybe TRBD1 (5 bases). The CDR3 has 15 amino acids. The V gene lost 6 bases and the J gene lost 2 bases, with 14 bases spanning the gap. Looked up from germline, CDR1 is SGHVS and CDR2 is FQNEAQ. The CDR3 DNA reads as TGTGCCAGCAGTCCCGCGGGGGGAGGCAATCAGCCCCAGCATTTT. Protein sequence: CASSPAGGGNQPQHF.

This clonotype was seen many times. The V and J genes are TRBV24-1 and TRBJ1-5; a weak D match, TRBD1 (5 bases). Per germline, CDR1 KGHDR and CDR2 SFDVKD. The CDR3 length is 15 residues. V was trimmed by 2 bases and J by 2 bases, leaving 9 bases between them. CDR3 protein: CATSDSGRGNQPQHF. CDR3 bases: TGTGCCACCAGTGATTCGGGCAGGGGCAATCAGCCCCAGCATTTT.

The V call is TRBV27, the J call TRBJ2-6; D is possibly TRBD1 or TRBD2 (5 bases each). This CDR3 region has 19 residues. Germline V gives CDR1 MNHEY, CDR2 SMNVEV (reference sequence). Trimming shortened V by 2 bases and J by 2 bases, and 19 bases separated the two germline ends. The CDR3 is CASSLRWGGLGTGANVLTF. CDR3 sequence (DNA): TGTGCCAGCAGTTTACGATGGGGCGGGCTAGGGACTGGGGCCAACGTCCTGACTTTC.

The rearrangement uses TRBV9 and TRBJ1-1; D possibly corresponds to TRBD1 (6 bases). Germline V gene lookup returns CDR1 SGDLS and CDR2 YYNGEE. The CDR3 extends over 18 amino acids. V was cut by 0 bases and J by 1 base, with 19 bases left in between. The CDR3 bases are TGTGCCAGCAGCGTAGGAATTGGGGACACCGCGACGAACACTGAAGCTTTCTTT. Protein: CASSVGIGDTATNTEAFF.

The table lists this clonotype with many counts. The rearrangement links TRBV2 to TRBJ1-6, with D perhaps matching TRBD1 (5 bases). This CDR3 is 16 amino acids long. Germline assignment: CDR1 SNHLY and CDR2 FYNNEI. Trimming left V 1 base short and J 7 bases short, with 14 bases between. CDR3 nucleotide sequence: TGTGCCAGCAGTGAAGAGGCGGGACGGCTGAATTCACCCCTCCACTTT. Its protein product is CASSEEAGRLNSPLHF.

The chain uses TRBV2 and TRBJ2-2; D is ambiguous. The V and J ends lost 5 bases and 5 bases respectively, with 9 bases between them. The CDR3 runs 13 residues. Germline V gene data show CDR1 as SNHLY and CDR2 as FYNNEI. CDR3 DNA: TGTGCCAGCAGTTATCACAAAACCGGGGAGCTGTTTTTT. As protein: CASSYHKTGELFF.

In DNA form, the CDR3 reads TGCAGCGTTACGGGGGTCGAGCAGTACTTC. Residues: CSVTGVEQYF. The chain carries TRBV29-1 and TRBJ2-7, with D possibly TRBD2 on 6 matching bases. Trimming cost V 5 bases and J 6 bases, with 8 bases left between them. The CDR3 covers 10 residues. The germline V gene has CDR1 SQVTM and CDR2 ANQGSEA.

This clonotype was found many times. CDR3 in amino acids: CSAGGQGSDGYTF. The CDR3 DNA follows: TGCAGCGCTGGGGGACAGGGTTCGGACGGCTACACCTTC. The V and J genes are TRBV29-1 and TRBJ1-2; 9 bases fit TRBD1. The J segment lost 8 bases and the V segment lost 7 bases, leaving 11 bases of the junction unmatched. Germline CDR1 and CDR2: SQVTM and ANQGSEA. This CDR3 spans 13 amino acids.

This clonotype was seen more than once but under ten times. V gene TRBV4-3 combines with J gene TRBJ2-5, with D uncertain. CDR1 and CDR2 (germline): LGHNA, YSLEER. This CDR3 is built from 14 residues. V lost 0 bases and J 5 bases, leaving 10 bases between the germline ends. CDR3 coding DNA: TGCGCCAGCAGCCAAGATTCCAGCTGGGAGACCCAGTACTTC. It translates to CASSQDSSWETQYF.

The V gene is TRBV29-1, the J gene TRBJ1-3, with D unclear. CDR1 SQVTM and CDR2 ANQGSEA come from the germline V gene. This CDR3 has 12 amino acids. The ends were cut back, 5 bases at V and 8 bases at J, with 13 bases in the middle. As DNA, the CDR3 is TGCAGCGTTATTGAGGGTGTGGACACCATATATTTT. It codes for CSVIEGVDTIYF.

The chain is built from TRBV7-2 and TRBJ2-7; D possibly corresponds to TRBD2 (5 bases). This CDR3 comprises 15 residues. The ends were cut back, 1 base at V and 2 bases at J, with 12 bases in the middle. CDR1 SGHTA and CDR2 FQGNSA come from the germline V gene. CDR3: CASSLDVGLAYEQYF. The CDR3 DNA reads TGTGCCAGCAGCTTAGATGTTGGACTTGCCTACGAGCAGTACTTC.

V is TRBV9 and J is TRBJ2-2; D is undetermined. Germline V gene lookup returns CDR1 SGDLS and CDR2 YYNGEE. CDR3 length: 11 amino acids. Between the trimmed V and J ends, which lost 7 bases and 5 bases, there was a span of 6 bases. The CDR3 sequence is CASGLTGELFF. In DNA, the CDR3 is TGTGCCAGCGGCTTGACCGGGGAGCTGTTTTTT. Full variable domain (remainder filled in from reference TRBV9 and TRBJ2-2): DSGVTQTPKHLITATGQRVTLRCSPRSGDLSVYWYQQSLDQGLQFLIQYYNGEERAKGNILERFSAQQFPDLHSELNLSSLELGDSALYFCASGLTGELFFGEGSRLTVL.

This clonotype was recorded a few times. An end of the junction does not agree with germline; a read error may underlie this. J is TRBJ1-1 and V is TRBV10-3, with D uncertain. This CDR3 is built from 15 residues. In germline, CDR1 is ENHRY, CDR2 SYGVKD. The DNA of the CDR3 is TGTGCCAGCAGTTACTCGAAAGGACCGAACACTGAAGCTTTCTTT. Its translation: CASSYSKGPNTEAFF.

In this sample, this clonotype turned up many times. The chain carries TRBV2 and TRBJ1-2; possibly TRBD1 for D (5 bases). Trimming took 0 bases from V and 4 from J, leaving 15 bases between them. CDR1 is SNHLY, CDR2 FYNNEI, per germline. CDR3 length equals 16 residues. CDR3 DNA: TGTGCCAGCAGTGAAGCGGGGATGAGGGGAATCTATGGCTACACCTTC. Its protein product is CASSEAGMRGIYGYTF.

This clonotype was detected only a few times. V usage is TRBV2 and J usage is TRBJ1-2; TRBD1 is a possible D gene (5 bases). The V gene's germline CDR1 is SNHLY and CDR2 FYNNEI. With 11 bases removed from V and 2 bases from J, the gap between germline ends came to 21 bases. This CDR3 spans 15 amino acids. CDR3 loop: CASAAGRGGNYGYTF. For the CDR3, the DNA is TGTGCCTCAGCAGCCGGACGGGGGGGAAACTATGGCTACACCTTC.

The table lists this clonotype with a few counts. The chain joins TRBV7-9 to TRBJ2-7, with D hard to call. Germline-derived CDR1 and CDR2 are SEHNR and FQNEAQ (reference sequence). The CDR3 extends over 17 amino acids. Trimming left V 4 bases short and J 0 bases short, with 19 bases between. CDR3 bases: TGTGCCAGCAGCTCTCAGTTTTGGACCGAGAGCTCCTACGAGCAGTACTTC. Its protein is CASSSQFWTESSYEQYF.

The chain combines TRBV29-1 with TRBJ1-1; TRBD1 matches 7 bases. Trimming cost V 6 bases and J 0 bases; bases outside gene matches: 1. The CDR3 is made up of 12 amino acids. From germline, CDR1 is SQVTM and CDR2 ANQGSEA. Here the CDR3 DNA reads TGCAGCGTCAGGGGGGTGAACACTGAAGCTTTCTTT. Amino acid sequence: CSVRGVNTEAFF. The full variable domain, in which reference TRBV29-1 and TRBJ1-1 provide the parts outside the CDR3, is SAVISQKPSRDICQRGTSLTIQCQVDSQVTMMFWYRQQPGQSLTLIATANQGSEATYESGFVIDKFPISRPNLTFSTLTVSNMSPEDSSIYLCSVRGVNTEAFFGQGTRLTVV.

The CDR3 nucleotides are TGTGCCAGCAGCCATTCAGGGGGTTCGGCAGAGACCCAGTACTTC. It is translated as CASSHSGGSAETQYF. The chain employs TRBV16 and TRBJ2-5, with 7 bases lining up with TRBD1. The germline gives CDR1 KGHSY, CDR2 FQNENV. With 3 bases clipped from V and 4 bases from J, the junction kept 8 bases outside the gene matches. CDR3 size: 15 residues.

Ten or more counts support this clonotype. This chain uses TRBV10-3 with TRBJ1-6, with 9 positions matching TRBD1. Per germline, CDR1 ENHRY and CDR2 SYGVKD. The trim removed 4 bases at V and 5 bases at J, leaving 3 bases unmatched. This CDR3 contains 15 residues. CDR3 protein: CAISARDRDNSPLHF. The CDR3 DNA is TGTGCCATCAGTGCCAGGGACAGGGATAATTCACCCCTCCACTTT.

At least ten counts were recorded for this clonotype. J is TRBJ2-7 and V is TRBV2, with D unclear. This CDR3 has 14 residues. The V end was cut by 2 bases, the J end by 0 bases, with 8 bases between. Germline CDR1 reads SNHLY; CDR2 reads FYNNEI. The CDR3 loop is CASSEQVGSYEQYF. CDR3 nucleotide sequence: TGTGCCAGCAGTGAACAGGTTGGCTCCTACGAGCAGTACTTC.

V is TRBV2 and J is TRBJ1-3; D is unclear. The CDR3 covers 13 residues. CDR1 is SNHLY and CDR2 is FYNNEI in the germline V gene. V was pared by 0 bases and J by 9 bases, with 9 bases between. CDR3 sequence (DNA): TGTGCCAGCAGTGAAGCGGTCTGGGTCACCATATATTTT. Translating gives CASSEAVWVTIYF. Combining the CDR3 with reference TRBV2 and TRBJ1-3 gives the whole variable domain EPEVTQTPSHQVTQMGQEVILRCVPISNHLYFYWYRQILGQKVEFLVSFYNNEISEKSEIFDDQFSVERPDGSNFTLKIRSTKLEDSAMYFCASSEAVWVTIYFGEGSWLTVV.

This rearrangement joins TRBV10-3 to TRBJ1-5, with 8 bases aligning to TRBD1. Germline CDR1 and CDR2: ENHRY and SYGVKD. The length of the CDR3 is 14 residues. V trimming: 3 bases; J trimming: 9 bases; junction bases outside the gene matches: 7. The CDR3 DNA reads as TGTGCCATCAGTGAATTCAGGGGGCGGACGCCCCAGCATTTT. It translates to CAISEFRGRTPQHF.

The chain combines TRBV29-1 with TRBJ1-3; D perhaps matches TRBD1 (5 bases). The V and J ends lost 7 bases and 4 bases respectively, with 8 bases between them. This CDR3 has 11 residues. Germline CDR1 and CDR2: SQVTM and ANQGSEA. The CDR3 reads CSAGAGNTIYF. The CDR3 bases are TGCAGCGCTGGGGCCGGAAACACCATATATTTT.

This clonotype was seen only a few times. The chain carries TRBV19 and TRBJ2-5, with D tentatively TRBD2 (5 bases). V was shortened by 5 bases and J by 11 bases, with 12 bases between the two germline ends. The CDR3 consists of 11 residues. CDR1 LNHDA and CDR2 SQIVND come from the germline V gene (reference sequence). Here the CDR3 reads CASSREPGQYF. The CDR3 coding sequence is TGTGCCAGTAGTCGCGAACCGGGACAGTACTTC.

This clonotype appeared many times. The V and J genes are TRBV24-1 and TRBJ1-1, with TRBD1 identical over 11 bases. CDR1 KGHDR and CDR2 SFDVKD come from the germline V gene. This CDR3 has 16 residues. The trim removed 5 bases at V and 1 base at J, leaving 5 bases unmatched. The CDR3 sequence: CATSAADRGPNTEAFF. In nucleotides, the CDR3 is TGTGCCACCAGTGCCGCGGACAGGGGGCCGAACACTGAAGCTTTCTTT.

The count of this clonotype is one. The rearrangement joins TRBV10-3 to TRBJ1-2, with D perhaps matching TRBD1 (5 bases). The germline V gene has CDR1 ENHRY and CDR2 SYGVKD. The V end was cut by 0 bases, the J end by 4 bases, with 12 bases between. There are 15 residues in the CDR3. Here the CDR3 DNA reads TGTGCCATCAGTGAGTCGAGTGTCAGGGCCTATGGCTACACCTTC. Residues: CAISESSVRAYGYTF.

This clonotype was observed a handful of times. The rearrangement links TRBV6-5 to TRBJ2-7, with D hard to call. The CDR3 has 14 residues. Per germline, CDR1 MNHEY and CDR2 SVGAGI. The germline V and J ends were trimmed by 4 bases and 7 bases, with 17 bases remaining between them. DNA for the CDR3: TGTGCCAGCAGTTCCCTTGTGACCTCTCCGGAGCAGTACTTC. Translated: CASSSLVTSPEQYF.

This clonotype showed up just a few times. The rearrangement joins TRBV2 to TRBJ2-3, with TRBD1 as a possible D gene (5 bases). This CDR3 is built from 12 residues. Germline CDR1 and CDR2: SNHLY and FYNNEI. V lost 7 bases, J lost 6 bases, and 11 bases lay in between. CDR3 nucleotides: TGTGCCAGCAAGGGGTCAGCGGATACGCAGTATTTT. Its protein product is CASKGSADTQYF.

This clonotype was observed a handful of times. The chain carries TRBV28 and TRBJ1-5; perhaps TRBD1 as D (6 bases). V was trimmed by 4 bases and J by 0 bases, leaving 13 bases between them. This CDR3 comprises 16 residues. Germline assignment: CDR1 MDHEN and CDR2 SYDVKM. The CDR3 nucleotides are TGTGCCAGCAGTTGGGATAACAGGGATAGCAATCAGCCCCAGCATTTT. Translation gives CASSWDNRDSNQPQHF. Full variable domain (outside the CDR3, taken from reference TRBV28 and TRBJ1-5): DVKVTQSSRYLVKRTGEKVFLECVQDMDHENMFWYRQDPGLGLRLIYFSYDVKMKEKGDIPEGYSVSREKKERFSLILESASTNQTSMYLCASSWDNRDSNQPQHFGDGTRLSIL.

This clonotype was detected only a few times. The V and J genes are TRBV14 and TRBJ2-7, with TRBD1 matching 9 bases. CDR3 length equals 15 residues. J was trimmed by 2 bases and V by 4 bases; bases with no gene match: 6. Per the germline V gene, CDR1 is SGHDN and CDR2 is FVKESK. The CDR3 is CASSRSGTGTYEQYF. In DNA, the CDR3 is TGTGCCAGCAGCCGTTCCGGGACAGGGACCTACGAGCAGTACTTC.